Listed here is a single T cell receptor (beta chain). The CDR3 sequence is 15 residues long. J lost 5 bases, V lost 0 bases, and 5 bases had no gene match. Germline V lookup: CDR1 LGHNT, CDR2 FRNRAP. Noted time point: patch test 1, 2 weeks after DPC sensitization. Treatment in this sample: therapeutic diphenylcyclopropenone sensitization with weekly scalp DPC. The data stem from a study of human T cells and chemical hapten exposure. Within the library, unique molecular identifiers were attached to each individual cDNA molecule. TCRdb re-called the RACE reads with MiXCR, one entry per CDR3 protein. The sample includes 300,000 to 400,000 distinct CDR3 sequences, around 7% of them seen just once.

This sequence joins TRBV12-5 and TRBJ2-5, with 8 bases that match TRBD2. The clonotype was recovered from a woman aged 18-35 years with alopecia areata. Some clones in this sample may be carry-over from other donors' samples. The sequences come from whole blood, collected in connection with sensitization to the hapten diphenylcyclopropenone (DPC). DNA of the CDR3: TGTGCTAGTGGTTTGGTTACGGGGGGGGTCGAGACCCAGTACTTC. Residues: CASGLVTGGVETQYF.